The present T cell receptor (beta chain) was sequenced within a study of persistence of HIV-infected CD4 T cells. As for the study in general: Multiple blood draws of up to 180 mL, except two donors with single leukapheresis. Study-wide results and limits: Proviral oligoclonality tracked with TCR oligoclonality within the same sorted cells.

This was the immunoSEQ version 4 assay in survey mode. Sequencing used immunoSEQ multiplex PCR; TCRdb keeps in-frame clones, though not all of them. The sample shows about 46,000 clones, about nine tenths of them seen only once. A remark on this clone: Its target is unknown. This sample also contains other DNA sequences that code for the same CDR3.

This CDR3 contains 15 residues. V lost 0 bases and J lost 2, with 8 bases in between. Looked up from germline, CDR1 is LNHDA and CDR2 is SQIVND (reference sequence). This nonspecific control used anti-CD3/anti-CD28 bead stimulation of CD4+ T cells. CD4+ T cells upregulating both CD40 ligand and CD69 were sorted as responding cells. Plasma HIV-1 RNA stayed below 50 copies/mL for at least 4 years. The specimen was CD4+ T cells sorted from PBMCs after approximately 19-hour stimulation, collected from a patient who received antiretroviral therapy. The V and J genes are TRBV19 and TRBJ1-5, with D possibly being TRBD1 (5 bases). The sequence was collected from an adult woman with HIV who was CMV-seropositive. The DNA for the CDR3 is TGTGCCAGTAGTATAGACCGGGGGGGCAATCAGCCCCAGCATTTT. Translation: CASSIDRGGNQPQHF.